The 3 T cell receptor beta chains below all came from one sample that was sequenced in a study of regulatory T cells in long-lasting Graves disease. Indicated time point: persistent/refractory GD, antithyroid drugs over 5 years with positive TRAb. From RNA extracted from PBMCs, the TCR library was made. Arm-PCR of CDR3 regions and iRepertoire HTBI primers were the basis on which TCR beta libraries were built. TCRdb analysed the multiplex PCR reads with MiXCR anew, one entry per CDR3 protein. The sample gives about half a million distinct CDR3 sequences, 22% of which show up once; over 10% is in the top ten. The sequencing here drew on peripheral blood mononuclear cells (PBMCs), taken when the disease was refractory, from a patient treated with antithyroid drugs. These receptors were collected from a female donor with Graves disease.

In its sample, this clonotype was seen a few times. The gene calls are TRBV5-1 and TRBJ1-1, with 7 positions matching TRBD1. The junction had 8 bases not matched to a gene; V was cut back by 4 bases and J by 5 bases. The CDR3 has 14 amino acids. The germline CDR1 and CDR2 sequences are SGHRS and YFSETQ. The DNA of the CDR3 is TGCGCCAGCAGCCAAGAGACAGGGAGTACTGAAGCTTTCTTT. Translated, it gives CASSQETGSTEAFF.

This clonotype showed up many times. The rearrangement uses TRBV7-2 and TRBJ2-2; D might be TRBD1 (5 bases). CDR1 is SGHTA and CDR2 is FQGNSA in the germline V gene. The CDR3 is made up of 16 amino acids. Trimming cost V 7 bases and J 2 bases, with 17 bases left between them. For the CDR3, the DNA is TGTGCCAGCACTACCGCTAGGGGTCCCAACACCGGGGAGCTGTTTTTT. Translation gives CASTTARGPNTGELFF.

This clonotype turned up a few times. J is TRBJ2-5 and V is TRBV20-1, with D perhaps TRBD1 (6 bases). The J call may be incorrect, as the DNA end agrees better with TRBJ2-7. Germline lookup yields CDR1 DFQATT and CDR2 SNEGSKA (reference sequence). This CDR3 has 12 residues. As DNA, the CDR3 is TGCAGTGCTCCGGACAGAGACTACGAGCAGTACTTC. Its protein is CSAPDRDYEQYF.